In this sample, the clone carrying this T cell receptor (beta chain) turned up a few times. The antigen remains undetermined. This specimen belongs to a study of blood T cells in healthy people across ages. Study results and limitations: Diversity of TCR beta per million T cells declined in a roughly linear way with age. When one million T cells were used, diversity estimates were thought to be underestimates.

Germline V CDR1 and CDR2: SEHNR, FQNEAQ (reference sequence). The CDR3 runs to 15 residues. V lost 4 bases and J lost 5, with 16 bases in between. With a J-beta primer mix and a sample-barcoded 5' primer, a second PCR ran 7 to 11 cycles. MiXCR, run by TCRdb on the 5' RACE reads, gives a single entry per CDR3 protein. The sample holds around 1,100,000 distinct CDR3 sequences; 35% to 40% are singletons and the top ten take around 12%. Input material: blood. This chain joins TRBV7-9 and TRBJ2-3; the D is unclear. This TCR was recovered from a man younger than 30 in good health. This CDR3 reads CASSSLGRVGDTQYF. The CDR3, as DNA: TGTGCCAGCAGCTCCCTTGGCCGGGTGGGAGATACGCAGTATTTT.